This passage covers 13 T cell receptor beta chains from one sample sequenced in a study of OX40 agonist ivuxolimab in advanced cancers. Here immunoSEQ multiplex PCR was the method, and the copy in TCRdb shows in-frame clones only, minus some. The table shows 41,000 or so clones, with about 85% occurring only once. The sequences come from CD4+ or CD8+ T cells sorted from blood, collected in a trial of the OX40 agonist ivuxolimab. Receptors originate from an adult with an advanced solid tumor such as melanoma, head and neck, liver or kidney cancer.

V gene TRBV19 combines with J gene TRBJ1-3, with no clear D. V lost 5 bases and J 0 bases, leaving 11 bases between the germline ends. The CDR3 runs to 15 residues. In germline, CDR1 is LNHDA, CDR2 SQIVND (reference sequence). The CDR3 bases are TGTGCCAGTAGTGATGACGGCGACTCTGGAAACACCATATATTTT. Protein: CASSDDGDSGNTIYF.

This chain links TRBV7-9 with TRBJ2-1; D is ambiguous. Trimming took off 4 bases at V and 7 bases at J, with 11 bases between the two ends. CDR1 and CDR2 from the germline V gene are SEHNR and FQNEAQ (reference sequence). The CDR3 spans 13 residues. This CDR3 is CASSSTSRNEQFF. CDR3 DNA sequence: TGTGCCAGCAGCTCGACCAGCCGGAATGAGCAGTTCTTC. Combining the CDR3 with reference TRBV7-9 and TRBJ2-1 gives the whole variable domain DTGVSQNPRHKITKRGQNVTFRCDPISEHNRLYWYRQTLGQGPEFLTYFQNEAQLEKSRLLSDRFSAERPKGSFSTLEIQRTEQGDSAMYLCASSSTSRNEQFFGPGTRLTVL.

The gene calls are TRBV4-1 and TRBJ1-2, with D perhaps TRBD1 (5 bases). The CDR3 is made up of 13 amino acids. V was trimmed by 1 base and J by 8 bases, leaving 11 bases between them. Germline values: CDR1 MGHRA, CDR2 YSYEKL. The chain's CDR3 is CASSQGRAWGYTF. The DNA for the CDR3 is TGCGCCAGCAGCCAAGGCAGGGCGTGGGGCTACACCTTC.

This clone was picked up one time. The chain recombines TRBV11-2 with TRBJ2-1; tentative D call: TRBD1 (6 bases). The CDR3 is 14 amino acids. V lost 1 base to trimming and J lost 7 bases, with 11 bases between them. Looked up from germline, CDR1 is SGHAT and CDR2 is FQNNGV. CDR3 nucleotide sequence: TGTGCCAGCAGCTTAGTGCAGGGGTGGAATGAGCAGTTCTTC. Translation: CASSLVQGWNEQFF.

The V and J genes are TRBV11-1 and TRBJ2-1, with TRBD2 matching 7 bases. Germline V gives CDR1 SGHAT, CDR2 FQDESV (reference sequence). V was pared by 2 bases and J by 0 bases, with 4 bases of the junction left unmatched. This CDR3 comprises 16 residues. CDR3 DNA: TGTGCCAGCAGCTTATGGGTAGCGGGCTCCTACAATGAGCAGTTCTTC. This sequence encodes CASSLWVAGSYNEQFF.

This clone was seen only once. V usage is TRBV28 and J usage is TRBJ2-7, with D maybe TRBD1 (5 bases). There are 13 residues in the CDR3. V shed 2 bases and J shed 5 bases, with 10 bases lying between them. The germline gives CDR1 MDHEN, CDR2 SYDVKM. Here the CDR3 reads CASSLAGLHEQYF. CDR3 in DNA: TGTGCCAGCAGTTTAGCAGGGTTGCACGAGCAGTACTTC.

The chain recombines TRBV13 with TRBJ2-5; 10 nucleotides agree with TRBD2. Trimming removed 4 bases from V and 5 bases from J; junction bases left unmatched: 4. Germline-derived CDR1 and CDR2 are PRHDT and FYEKMQ (reference sequence). The CDR3 loop spans 14 amino acids. The DNA of the CDR3 is TGTGCCAGCAGCTCTAGCGGGAGATGGGAGACCCAGTACTTC. Translating it yields CASSSSGRWETQYF.

V is TRBV11-2 and J is TRBJ2-7; D call uncertain. V dropped 4 bases and J dropped 0 bases, with 10 bases sitting between them. The CDR3 spans 14 residues. CDR1 and CDR2 (germline): SGHAT, FQNNGV. As DNA, the CDR3 is TGTGCCAGCAGCTCCTCAAGGAGCTCCTACGAGCAGTACTTC. Translated: CASSSSRSSYEQYF.

This clone was seen once. The rearrangement links TRBV5-1 to TRBJ1-6; 10 bases are shared with TRBD1. The junction had 2 bases not matched to a gene; V was cut back by 4 bases and J by 7 bases. The CDR3 totals 14 residues. CDR1 is SGHRS and CDR2 is YFSETQ in the germline V gene. The chain's CDR3 is CASSRTGGNSPLHF. As DNA, the CDR3 is TGCGCCAGCAGCCGGACAGGGGGAAATTCACCCCTCCACTTT.

The chain is built from TRBV28 and TRBJ2-7, with D perhaps assigned TRBD1 or TRBD2 (5 bases each). Germline loops: CDR1 MDHEN, CDR2 SYDVKM. The CDR3 runs 15 residues. The V gene lost 9 bases and the J gene lost 1 base, with 19 bases spanning the gap. In DNA form, the CDR3 reads TGTGCCAGTAAGTACAACGTCGGGGCTTCCTACGAGCAGTACTTC. Translating it yields CASKYNVGASYEQYF.

The chain couples TRBV7-9 to TRBJ2-3; unclear D gene. Germline V gene sequence: CDR1 SEHNR, CDR2 FQNEAQ (reference sequence). This CDR3 is 13 amino acids long. Trimming shortened V by 5 bases and J by 4 bases, and 10 bases separated the two germline ends. The CDR3: CASSPTQADTQYF. CDR3 coding DNA: TGTGCCAGCAGCCCCACCCAGGCAGATACGCAGTATTTT. Looking up the rest from reference TRBV7-9 and TRBJ2-3 gives the full variable domain: DTGVSQNPRHKITKRGQNVTFRCDPISEHNRLYWYRQTLGQGPEFLTYFQNEAQLEKSRLLSDRFSAERPKGSFSTLEIQRTEQGDSAMYLCASSPTQADTQYFGPGTRLTVL.

This clone has a handful of counts. This chain uses TRBV5-1 with TRBJ2-7; a possible D gene is TRBD2 (6 bases). The CDR3 spans 14 residues. V lost 0 bases to trimming and J lost 5 bases, with 12 bases between them. The V gene's germline CDR1 is SGHRS and CDR2 YFSETQ. CDR3 loop: CASSLGWGEDEQYF. CDR3 nucleotides: TGCGCCAGCAGCTTGGGGTGGGGGGAAGACGAGCAGTACTTC.

This chain joins TRBV10-3 and TRBJ2-5, with 7 bases lining up with TRBD1. V dropped 11 bases and J dropped 3; count of bases not matched to a gene: 6. Germline V CDR1 and CDR2: ENHRY, SYGVKD. This CDR3 region has 12 residues. CDR3 protein: CAQQGLEETQYF. CDR3 in DNA: TGTGCCCAACAGGGGCTGGAAGAGACCCAGTACTTC.